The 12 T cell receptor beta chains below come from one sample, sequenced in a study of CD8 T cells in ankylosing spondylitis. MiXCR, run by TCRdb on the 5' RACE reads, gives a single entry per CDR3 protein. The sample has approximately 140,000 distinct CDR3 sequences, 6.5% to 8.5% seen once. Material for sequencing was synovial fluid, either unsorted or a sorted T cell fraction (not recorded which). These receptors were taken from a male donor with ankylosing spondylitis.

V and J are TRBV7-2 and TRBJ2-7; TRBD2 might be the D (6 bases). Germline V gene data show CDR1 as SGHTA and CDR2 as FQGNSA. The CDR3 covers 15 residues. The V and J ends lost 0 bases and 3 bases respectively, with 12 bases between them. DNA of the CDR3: TGTGCCAGCAGCTTAGCCCCCGGGAGCCACTACGAGCAGTACTTC. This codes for CASSLAPGSHYEQYF. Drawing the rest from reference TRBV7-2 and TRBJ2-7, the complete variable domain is GAGVSQSPSNKVTEKGKDVELRCDPISGHTALYWYRQSLGQGLEFLIYFQGNSAPDKSGLPSDRFSAERTGGSVSTLTIQRTQQEDSAVYLCASSLAPGSHYEQYFGPGTRLTVT.

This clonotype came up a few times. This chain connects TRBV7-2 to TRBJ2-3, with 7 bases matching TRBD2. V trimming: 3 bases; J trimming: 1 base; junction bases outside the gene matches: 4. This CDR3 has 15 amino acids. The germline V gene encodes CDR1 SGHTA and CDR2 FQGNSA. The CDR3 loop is CASSLQRGRTDTQYF. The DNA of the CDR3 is TGTGCCAGCAGCTTGCAGCGGGGACGCACAGATACGCAGTATTTT.

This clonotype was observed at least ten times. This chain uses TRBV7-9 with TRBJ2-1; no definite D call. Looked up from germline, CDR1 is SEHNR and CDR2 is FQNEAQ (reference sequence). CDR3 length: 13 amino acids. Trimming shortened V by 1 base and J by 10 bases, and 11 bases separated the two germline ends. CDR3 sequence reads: CASSLVALGEQFF. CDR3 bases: TGTGCCAGCAGCTTAGTAGCCCTCGGGGAGCAGTTCTTC.

The chain's CDR3 is CSARGGNIQYF. The CDR3 DNA follows: TGCAGTGCTAGAGGGGGCAACATTCAGTACTTC. V and J are TRBV20-1 and TRBJ2-4; perhaps TRBD1 as D (5 bases). Trimming cost V 1 base and J 7 bases, with 5 bases left between them. CDR3 size: 11 residues. Germline values: CDR1 DFQATT, CDR2 SNEGSKA (reference sequence).

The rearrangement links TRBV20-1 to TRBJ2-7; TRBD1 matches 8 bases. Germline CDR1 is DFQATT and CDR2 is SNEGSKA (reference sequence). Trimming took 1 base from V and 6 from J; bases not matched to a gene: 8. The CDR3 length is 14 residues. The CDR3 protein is CSARVTGGVGEQYF. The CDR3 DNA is TGCAGTGCTAGAGTAACAGGGGGTGTGGGCGAGCAGTACTTC.

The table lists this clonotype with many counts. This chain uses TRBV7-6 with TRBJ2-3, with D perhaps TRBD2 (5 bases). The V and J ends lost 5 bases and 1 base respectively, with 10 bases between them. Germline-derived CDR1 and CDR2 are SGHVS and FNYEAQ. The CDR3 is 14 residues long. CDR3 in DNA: TGTGCCAGCAGCCCCTTGGAGGGCACAGATACGCAGTATTTT. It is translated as CASSPLEGTDTQYF. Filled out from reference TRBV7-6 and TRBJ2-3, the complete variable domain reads GAGVSQSPRYKVTKRGQDVALRCDPISGHVSLYWYRQALGQGPEFLTYFNYEAQQDKSGLPNDRFSAERPEGSISTLTIQRTEQRDSAMYRCASSPLEGTDTQYFGPGTRLTVL.

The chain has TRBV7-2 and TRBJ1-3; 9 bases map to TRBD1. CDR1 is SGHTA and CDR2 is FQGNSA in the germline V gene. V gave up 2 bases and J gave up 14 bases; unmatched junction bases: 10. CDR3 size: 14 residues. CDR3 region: CASSLRSRDRALYF. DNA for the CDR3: TGTGCCAGCAGCTTAAGAAGCCGGGACAGGGCATTATATTTT.

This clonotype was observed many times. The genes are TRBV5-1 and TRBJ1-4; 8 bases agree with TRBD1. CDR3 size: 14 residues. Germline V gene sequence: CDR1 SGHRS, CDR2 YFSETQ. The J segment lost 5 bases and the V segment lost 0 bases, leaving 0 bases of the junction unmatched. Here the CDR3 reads CASSLGQGNEKLFF. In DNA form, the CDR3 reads TGCGCCAGCAGCTTGGGACAGGGGAATGAAAAACTGTTTTTT. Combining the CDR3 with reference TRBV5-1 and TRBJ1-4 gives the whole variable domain KAGVTQTPRYLIKTRGQQVTLSCSPISGHRSVSWYQQTPGQGLQFLFEYFSETQRNKGNFPGRFSGRQFSNSRSEMNVSTLELGDSALYLCASSLGQGNEKLFFGSGTQLSVL.

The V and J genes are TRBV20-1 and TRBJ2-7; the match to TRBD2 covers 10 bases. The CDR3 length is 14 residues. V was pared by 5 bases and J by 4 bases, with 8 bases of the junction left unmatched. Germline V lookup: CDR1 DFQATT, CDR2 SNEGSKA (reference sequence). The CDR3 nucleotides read TGCAGTGCTGATCCGGGACTAGCGCTGTACGAGCAGTACTTC. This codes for CSADPGLALYEQYF.

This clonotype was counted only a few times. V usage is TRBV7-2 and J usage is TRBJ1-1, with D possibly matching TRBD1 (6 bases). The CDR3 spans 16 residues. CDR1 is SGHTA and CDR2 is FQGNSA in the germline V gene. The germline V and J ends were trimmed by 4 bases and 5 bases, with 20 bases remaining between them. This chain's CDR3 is CASSSGEGTPQTEAFF. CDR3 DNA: TGTGCCAGCAGCTCAGGGGAGGGTACCCCCCAAACTGAAGCTTTCTTT. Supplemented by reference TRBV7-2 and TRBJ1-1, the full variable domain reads GAGVSQSPSNKVTEKGKDVELRCDPISGHTALYWYRQSLGQGLEFLIYFQGNSAPDKSGLPSDRFSAERTGGSVSTLTIQRTQQEDSAVYLCASSSGEGTPQTEAFFGQGTRLTVV.

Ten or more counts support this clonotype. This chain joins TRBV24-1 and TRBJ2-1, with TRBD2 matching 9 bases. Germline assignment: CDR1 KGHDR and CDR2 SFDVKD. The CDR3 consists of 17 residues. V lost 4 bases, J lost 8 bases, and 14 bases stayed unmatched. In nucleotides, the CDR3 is TGTGCCACCAGTGACCTGCGGGGTAGCGGGAGAGGGTATGAGCAGTTCTTC. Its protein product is CATSDLRGSGRGYEQFF.

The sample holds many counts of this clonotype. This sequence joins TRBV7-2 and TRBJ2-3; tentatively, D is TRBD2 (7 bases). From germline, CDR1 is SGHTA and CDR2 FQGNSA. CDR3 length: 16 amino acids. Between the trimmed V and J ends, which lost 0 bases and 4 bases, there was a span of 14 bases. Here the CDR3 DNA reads TGTGCCAGCAGCTTAGCGGGGGGGGCCTTCCCAGATACGCAGTATTTT. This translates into CASSLAGGAFPDTQYF.